The 14 T cell receptor beta chains in this list originate from one sample, sequenced in a study of cytomegalovirus exposure and HLA in healthy donors. The data were produced by immunoSEQ multiplex PCR, yet TCRdb's version contains in-frame clones alone and is incomplete. Of 60,000 to 80,000 clones in the sample, just under 95% were seen once. The specimen sequenced was PBMCs. These receptors came from a woman aged 18 to 35 in good health and CMV-seropositive.

The genes are TRBV28 and TRBJ2-2; weak D call: TRBD1 (5 bases). Germline V lookup: CDR1 MDHEN, CDR2 SYDVKM. The CDR3 runs 15 residues. V was pared by 4 bases and J by 4 bases, with 13 bases between. The CDR3 sequence: CASSSPRTGTGELFF. The CDR3 DNA sequence: TGTGCCAGCAGTTCTCCGAGAACAGGCACCGGGGAGCTGTTTTTT.

The V gene is TRBV28, the J gene TRBJ1-3; D possibly corresponds to TRBD1 (5 bases). CDR1 is MDHEN, CDR2 SYDVKM, per germline. The ends were cut back, 3 bases at V and 0 bases at J, with 18 bases in the middle. This CDR3 contains 18 residues. The DNA of the CDR3 is TGTGCCAGCAGTTTGAGTGGGGCGGGGGTCGGCTCTGGAAACACCATATATTTT. Its translation: CASSLSGAGVGSGNTIYF.

The rearrangement uses TRBV7-2 and TRBJ2-5; D is unresolved. Between the trimmed V and J ends, which lost 2 bases and 5 bases, there was a span of 9 bases. The CDR3 extends over 13 amino acids. CDR1 and CDR2 (germline): SGHTA, FQGNSA. For the CDR3, the DNA is TGTGCCAGCAGCTTATACTCACCGGAGACCCAGTACTTC. Translating it yields CASSLYSPETQYF.

The chain uses TRBV6-5 and TRBJ1-2, with 7 bases aligning to TRBD1. CDR1 and CDR2 from the germline V gene are MNHEY and SVGAGI. V lost 2 bases to trimming and J lost 13 bases; unmatched junction nucleotides: 10. The CDR3 has 13 amino acids. CDR3 amino acids: CASSYAGQYVSTF. CDR3 in DNA: TGTGCCAGCAGTTACGCGGGACAGTACGTTTCCACCTTC.

The V gene is TRBV5-1, the J gene TRBJ2-7, with D possibly matching TRBD1 (7 bases). The CDR3 contains 13 residues. Germline assignment: CDR1 SGHRS and CDR2 YFSETQ. V lost 5 bases to trimming and J lost 6 bases, with 15 bases between them. In nucleotides, the CDR3 is TGCGCCAGCAGGGCGGGACAGTCGGGCGAGCAGTACTTC. Translation gives CASRAGQSGEQYF.

The chain uses TRBV19 and TRBJ2-7; D is undetermined. This CDR3 is 14 amino acids long. Germline V gene lookup returns CDR1 LNHDA and CDR2 SQIVND (reference sequence). V lost 6 bases and J 2 bases, leaving 14 bases between the germline ends. The CDR3 sequence is CASSPGSSTYEQYF. The CDR3 coding sequence is TGTGCCAGTAGCCCCGGGTCCAGTACCTACGAGCAGTACTTC.

The rearrangement uses TRBV28 and TRBJ2-2; 9 bases map to TRBD2. The germline CDR1 and CDR2 sequences are MDHEN and SYDVKM. The V gene end was trimmed by 8 bases and the J gene end by 5 bases; junction bases not matched to a gene: 3. The CDR3 consists of 13 residues. The CDR3 loop reads CASALAGTGELFF. The CDR3 DNA reads as TGTGCCAGCGCCCTAGCGGGGACCGGGGAGCTGTTTTTT.

The chain couples TRBV29-1 to TRBJ2-7, with 13 bases that match TRBD2. From germline, CDR1 is SQVTM and CDR2 ANQGSEA. V shed 8 bases, J shed 0 bases, and the junction held 13 bases outside the gene matches. CDR3 length: 17 residues. CDR3 residues: CSFSRLAGGASSYEQYF. CDR3 nucleotides: TGCAGCTTCTCGAGACTAGCGGGGGGCGCGAGCTCCTACGAGCAGTACTTC.

The chain joins TRBV19 to TRBJ1-3, with D hard to call. Germline CDR1 LNHDA, CDR2 SQIVND (reference sequence). This CDR3 contains 13 residues. Trimming cost V 4 bases and J 3 bases, with 7 bases left between them. Here the CDR3 reads CASSTGVGNTIYF. The CDR3 bases are TGTGCCAGTAGTACCGGGGTTGGAAACACCATATATTTT.

The chain uses TRBV5-8 and TRBJ2-3; D is uncertain. Germline CDR1 SGHTS, CDR2 YDEGEE. The CDR3 loop spans 14 amino acids. V lost 1 base, J lost 5 bases, and 11 bases lay in between. The CDR3 reads CASSLNLELDTQYF. The CDR3 coding sequence is TGTGCCAGCAGCTTGAATTTAGAATTAGATACGCAGTATTTT.

The V gene is TRBV5-1, the J gene TRBJ2-5; 7 positions match TRBD2. The CDR3 has 15 residues. Germline V gene data show CDR1 as SGHRS and CDR2 as YFSETQ. The trim removed 0 bases at V and 5 bases at J, leaving 7 bases unmatched. The CDR3 DNA reads TGCGCCAGCAGCTTGGCGGCGGGAGCGGGGGAGACCCAGTACTTC. This encodes CASSLAAGAGETQYF.

The chain couples TRBV28 to TRBJ2-2; 7 bases map to TRBD1. This CDR3 contains 14 residues. Unmatched junction bases numbered 5, after V lost 6 bases and J lost 4 bases. Germline assignment: CDR1 MDHEN and CDR2 SYDVKM. The CDR3 DNA reads TGTGCCAGCAGGGCGACAGGGAGCACCGGGGAGCTGTTTTTT. Its translation is CASRATGSTGELFF.

J is TRBJ1-3 and V is TRBV4-2; no definite D call. The V gene's germline CDR1 is LGHNA and CDR2 YNFKEQ. V shed 1 base and J shed 0 bases, with 13 bases lying between them. The CDR3 has 17 amino acids. The chain's CDR3 is CASSQVSERISGNTIYF. CDR3 DNA sequence: TGTGCCAGCAGCCAAGTATCGGAGCGAATCTCTGGAAACACCATATATTTT.

On this clone itself: One end of the junction does not line up with germline, which may come from a read error. The genes are TRBV6-1 and TRBJ1-2; possible D gene TRBD1, 6 bases. This CDR3 is 15 amino acids long. Per the germline V gene, CDR1 is MNHNS and CDR2 is SASEGT. CDR3 nucleotide sequence: TGTGCCAGCAGTGGCCCCGGACAGTTTCGGGTGCGGGGGGCCTTC. This encodes CASSGPGQFRVRGAF.